These 16 T cell receptor beta chains were sequenced from one sample in a study of blood T cell repertoires in COVID-19. Sequencing used immunoSEQ multiplex PCR; TCRdb keeps in-frame clones, though not all of them. The table includes 160,000 or so clones, about 81% detected once. Sequences were obtained from peripheral blood. The source is a woman aged 70-85 years with acute or convalescent COVID-19.

The chain employs TRBV23-1 and TRBJ2-2; TRBD2 aligns across 9 bases. TRBV23-1 is recorded as an ORF, its role being uncertain. The junction had 16 bases not matched to a gene; V was cut back by 0 bases and J by 8 bases. The CDR3 is 19 residues long. CDR3 amino acids: CASSQSKSGSSGGAGELFF. The CDR3 DNA reads TGCGCCAGCAGTCAATCTAAATCCGGTAGTAGCGGGGGCGCGGGGGAGCTGTTTTTT.

This clone appeared once. The DNA for the CDR3 is TGTGCCAGCAGTTCGACAGGATCCGGAAACACCATATATTTT. It specifies CASSSTGSGNTIYF. The chain recombines TRBV6-2 or TRBV6-3 with TRBJ1-3; D is possibly TRBD1 (6 bases). Germline values: CDR1 MNHEY, CDR2 SVGEGT. Trimming took off 4 bases at V and 4 bases at J, with 11 bases between the two ends. This CDR3 has 14 residues.

The table lists this clone with a few counts. This chain links TRBV30 with TRBJ1-4; 9 bases are shared with TRBD1. The CDR3 extends over 14 amino acids. V lost 7 bases, J lost 8 bases, and 11 bases stayed unmatched. Per germline, CDR1 GTSNPN and CDR2 SVGIG (reference sequence). This CDR3 reads CAFEGTGQREKLFF. In DNA form, the CDR3 reads TGTGCCTTCGAGGGGACAGGGCAAAGAGAAAAACTGTTTTTT. The whole variable domain, remainder taken from reference TRBV30 and TRBJ1-4, is SQTIHQWPATLVQPVGSPLSLECTVEGTSNPNLYWYRQAAGRGLQLLFYSVGIGQISSEVPQNLSASRPQDRQFILSSKKLLLSDSGFYLCAFEGTGQREKLFFGSGTQLSVL.

V is TRBV6-2 or TRBV6-3 and J is TRBJ2-7, with 8 bases lining up with TRBD1. CDR3 length: 14 amino acids. Looked up from germline, CDR1 is MNHEY and CDR2 is SVGEGT. After removal of 6 bases from V and 3 bases from J, the junction contained 7 bases not matched to a gene. The CDR3 DNA reads TGTGCCAGCAGCAGCCACGACAGGGGCTACGAGCAGTACTTC. It encodes CASSSHDRGYEQYF.

This clone has only a few counts. This sample also contains other DNA sequences that code for the same CDR3. This chain uses TRBV29-1 with TRBJ2-2; tentatively, D is TRBD2 (5 bases). The V gene lost 1 base and the J gene lost 4 bases, with 13 bases spanning the gap. CDR1 is SQVTM, CDR2 ANQGSEA, per germline. This CDR3 has 15 residues. CDR3 in DNA: TGCAGCGTTGAAGGGGCGAATGCGGGCACCGGGGAGCTGTTTTTT. It encodes CSVEGANAGTGELFF.

This sequence joins TRBV5-4 and TRBJ2-3, with no clear D. Trimming took off 4 bases at V and 0 bases at J, with 9 bases between the two ends. Germline V gene data show CDR1 as SGHNT and CDR2 as YYREEE (reference sequence). The CDR3 loop spans 14 amino acids. The CDR3 loop is CASSAMTSTDTQYF. CDR3 nucleotides: TGTGCCAGCAGCGCAATGACTAGCACAGATACGCAGTATTTT.

This chain uses TRBV14 with TRBJ2-7; 7 nucleotides line up with TRBD2. The trim removed 0 bases at V and 6 bases at J, leaving 11 bases unmatched. Germline V gene lookup returns CDR1 SGHDN and CDR2 FVKESK. The CDR3 has 16 residues. CDR3 protein: CASSQDSLRAGSEQYF. The CDR3 coding sequence is TGTGCCAGCAGCCAAGATTCTTTGCGAGCGGGAAGCGAGCAGTACTTC.

The V gene is TRBV30, the J gene TRBJ1-1; the D is unclear. V was shortened by 1 base and J by 5 bases, with 23 bases between the two germline ends. Germline CDR1 and CDR2: GTSNPN and SVGIG (reference sequence). The CDR3 is made up of 17 amino acids. The CDR3 region has the DNA TGTGCCTGGAGTGAAACGGGTATCGGGATCCGGAGGACTGAAGCTTTCTTT. As protein: CAWSETGIGIRRTEAFF.

This clone was picked up one time. J is TRBJ2-1 and V is TRBV7-6; 11 positions agree with TRBD2. Germline assignment: CDR1 SGHVS and CDR2 FNYEAQ. The CDR3 is 16 residues long. V shed 0 bases, J shed 6 bases, and the junction held 4 bases outside the gene matches. The DNA of the CDR3 is TGTGCCAGCAGCTTAGCGGTAACTAGCGGGAGCAATGAGCAGTTCTTC. The encoded protein is CASSLAVTSGSNEQFF.

CDR3 DNA sequence: TGCAGTGCTAGTCCGGAGGGCGAGCAGTACTTC. It codes for CSASPEGEQYF. The gene calls are TRBV20-1 and TRBJ2-7; D perhaps matches TRBD2 (6 bases). CDR3 length: 11 residues. V shed 3 bases and J shed 6 bases, with 9 bases lying between them. CDR1 and CDR2 (germline): DFQATT, SNEGSKA (reference sequence).

This clone was observed once. The chain links TRBV4-1 to TRBJ2-3, with TRBD2 matching 9 bases. J lost 7 bases, V lost 0 bases, and 8 bases had no gene match. The CDR3 runs 16 residues. Germline values: CDR1 MGHRA, CDR2 YSYEKL. The CDR3 DNA reads TGCGCCAGCAGCCAAGATTATAGCGGGAGACCCTATACGCAGTATTTT. Translated, it gives CASSQDYSGRPYTQYF.

On this clone itself: A read error is possible here, since a much larger clone lies one base away. This chain uses TRBV6-5 with TRBJ1-2; no firm D call. The CDR3 totals 12 residues. Germline V CDR1 and CDR2: MNHEY, SVGAGI. This CDR3 is CVSSFGGNGYTF. In DNA, the CDR3 is TGTGTCAGCAGTTTCGGCGGGAATGGCTACACCTTC.

The chain joins TRBV6-2 or TRBV6-3 to TRBJ2-1; the match to TRBD2 covers 7 bases. With 0 bases clipped from V and 8 bases from J, the junction kept 7 bases outside the gene matches. The CDR3 has 15 residues. The germline CDR1 and CDR2 sequences are MNHEY and SVGEGT. The chain's CDR3 is CASSYSRASGHEQFF. The CDR3 DNA reads as TGTGCCAGCAGTTACTCGAGGGCTAGCGGCCATGAGCAGTTCTTC.

The V gene is TRBV10-3, the J gene TRBJ1-6; D is unresolved. CDR3 length: 13 residues. CDR1 and CDR2 from the germline V gene are ENHRY and SYGVKD. Trimming removed 0 bases from V and 8 bases from J, with 5 bases in between. CDR3 amino acids: CAISESPYSPLHF. The CDR3 bases are TGTGCCATCAGTGAGTCCCCGTATTCACCCCTCCACTTT.

The J gene is TRBJ2-1, the V gene TRBV18, with 9 bases identical to TRBD2. Germline V gene data show CDR1 as KGHSH and CDR2 as LQKENI. Trimming at V came to 0 bases and at J to 3 bases, leaving 3 bases not matched to a gene. This CDR3 is built from 16 residues. CDR3 protein: CASSPPLAGDYNEQFF. Written as DNA, the CDR3 is TGTGCCAGCTCACCACCGTTAGCGGGAGACTACAATGAGCAGTTCTTC.

The V gene is TRBV28, the J gene TRBJ1-3; D ambiguous. The V and J ends lost 7 bases and 0 bases respectively, with 13 bases between them. CDR1 and CDR2 from the germline V gene are MDHEN and SYDVKM. This CDR3 has 15 amino acids. The CDR3 nucleotides read TGTGCCAGCAACTTGGGCGCATACTCTGGAAACACCATATATTTT. It is translated as CASNLGAYSGNTIYF.